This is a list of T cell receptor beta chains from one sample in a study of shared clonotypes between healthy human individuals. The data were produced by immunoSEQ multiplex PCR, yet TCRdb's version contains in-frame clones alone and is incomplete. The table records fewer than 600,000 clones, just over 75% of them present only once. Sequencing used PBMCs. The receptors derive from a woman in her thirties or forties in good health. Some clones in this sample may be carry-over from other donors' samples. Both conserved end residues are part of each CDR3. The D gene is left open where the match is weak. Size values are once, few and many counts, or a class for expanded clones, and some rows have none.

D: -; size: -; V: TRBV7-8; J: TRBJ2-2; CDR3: CASSLQGAGAGELFF; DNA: TGTGCCAGCAGCTTGCAAGGGGCCGGGGCCGGGGAGCTGTTTTTT
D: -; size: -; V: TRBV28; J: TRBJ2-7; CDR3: CASSTMTGASYEQYF; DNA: TGTGCCAGCAGTACGATGACGGGGGCTAGCTACGAGCAGTACTTC
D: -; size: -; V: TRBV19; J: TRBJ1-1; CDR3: CASKTRLENTEAFF; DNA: TGTGCCAGTAAAACCCGCTTGGAGAATACTGAAGCTTTCTTT
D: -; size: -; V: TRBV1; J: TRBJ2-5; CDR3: CTSSQEATPGGQYF; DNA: TGCACCAGCAGCCAAGAAGCAACTCCGGGAGGCCAGTACTTC
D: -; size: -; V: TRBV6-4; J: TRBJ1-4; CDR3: CASSLRGLFF; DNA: TGTGCCAGCAGTTTGAGGGGACTGTTTTTT
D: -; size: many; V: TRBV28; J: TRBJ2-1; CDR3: CASSSLGEGEYNEQFF; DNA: TGTGCCAGCAGTTCCCTCGGGGAGGGGGAGTACAATGAGCAGTTCTTC
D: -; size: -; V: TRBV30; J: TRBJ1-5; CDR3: CAWSGEQQPQHF; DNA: TGTGCCTGGAGTGGGGAGCAGCAGCCCCAGCATTTT
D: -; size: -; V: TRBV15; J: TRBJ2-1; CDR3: CATSSEPVGSYNEQFF; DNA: TGTGCCACCAGCAGTGAGCCAGTCGGCTCCTACAATGAGCAGTTCTTC
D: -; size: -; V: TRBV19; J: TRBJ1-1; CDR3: CASSLAVITEAFF; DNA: TGTGCCAGTAGTTTGGCCGTGATCACTGAAGCTTTCTTT
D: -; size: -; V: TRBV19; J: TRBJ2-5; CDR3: CASSSTTGSQETQYF; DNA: TGTGCCAGTAGCTCAACCACAGGGAGCCAAGAGACCCAGTACTTC
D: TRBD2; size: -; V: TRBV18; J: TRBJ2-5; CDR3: CASSPGASGGETQYF; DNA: TGTGCCAGCTCACCAGGCGCTAGCGGAGGAGAGACCCAGTACTTC
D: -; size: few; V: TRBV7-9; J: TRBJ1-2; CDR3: CASSLTVGDNYGYTF; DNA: TGTGCCAGCAGCTTAACGGTCGGGGATAACTATGGCTACACCTTC
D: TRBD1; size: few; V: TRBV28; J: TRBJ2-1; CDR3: CASTGGTGRQFF; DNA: TGTGCCAGCACCGGGGGGACAGGGAGGCAGTTCTTC
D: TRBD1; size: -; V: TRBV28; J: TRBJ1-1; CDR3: CASSSSGTGGTEAFF; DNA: TGTGCCAGCAGTTCCTCCGGGACAGGGGGCACTGAAGCTTTCTTT
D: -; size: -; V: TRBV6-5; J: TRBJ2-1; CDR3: CASSSPGLNEQFF; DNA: TGTGCCAGCAGTTCCCCCGGACTCAATGAGCAGTTCTTC
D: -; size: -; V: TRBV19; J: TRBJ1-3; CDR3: CASKEAVSGNTIYF; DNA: TGTGCCAGTAAGGAGGCCGTCTCTGGAAACACCATATATTTT
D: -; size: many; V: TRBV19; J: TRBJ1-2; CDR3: CASSVPGLTLGGYTF; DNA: TGTGCCAGTAGTGTACCCGGGCTAACCCTCGGAGGCTACACCTTC
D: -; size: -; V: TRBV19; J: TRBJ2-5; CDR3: CASSIGSQETQYF; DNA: TGTGCCAGTAGTATAGGTAGCCAAGAGACCCAGTACTTC
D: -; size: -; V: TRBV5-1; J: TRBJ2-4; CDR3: CASSLAGQAGGIQYF; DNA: TGCGCCAGCAGCTTGGCAGGACAGGCGGGGGGCATTCAGTACTTC
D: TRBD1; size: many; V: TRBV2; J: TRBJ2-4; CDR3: CASRNSGQGNIQYF; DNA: TGTGCCAGCAGAAATAGTGGACAGGGAAACATTCAGTACTTC